This TCR beta chain was retrieved from a study of technical replicates of blood from a handful of donors. Some clones are missing from TCRdb's copy, which holds only in-frame ones; the method was immunoSEQ multiplex PCR. The sample carries approximately 100,000 clones, 96% recorded once. The trim removed 2 bases at V and 4 bases at J, leaving 2 bases unmatched. Germline V gene data show CDR1 as MNHEY and CDR2 as SVGAGI. The CDR3 extends over 14 amino acids. The source is a human donor in good health. This sequence joins TRBV6-5 and TRBJ1-5; TRBD1 aligns across 7 bases. Material: T cells isolated from PBMCs. The CDR3: CASSYTGVNQPQHF. CDR3 sequence (DNA): TGTGCCAGCAGTTACACAGGGGTAAATCAGCCCCAGCATTTT.